The 32 T cell receptor beta chains presented below share a single source sample, sequenced in a study of CD8 T cells in Susac syndrome (dated by TCRdb to the late 2010s). Libraries were built with the immunoSEQ multiplex PCR assay. RNA was extracted with the RNeasy kit and roughly 0.5 to 1 ug was reverse transcribed using random hexamers. Starting from the raw public reads, TCRdb applied fastp trimming at Q25, assembled clones with MiXCR and retained in-frame beta chains. For every CDR3 protein sequence, its rows merge into one entry that carries the most common genes and DNA. The sample contains hundreds of thousands of distinct CDR3 sequences, roughly 95% of them found a single time. About 0.071% of the sample goes to the ten largest clones. Sample: CD4+ T cells from PBMCs. Every receptor here comes from a human donor with multiple sclerosis.

The DNA of the CDR3 is TGCAGTGCCGAGAAGGACACTGAAGCTTTCTTT. Protein: CSAEKDTEAFF. The chain is built from TRBV20-1 and TRBJ1-1; no definite D call. Trimming pared 6 bases from V and 3 bases from J, leaving 8 bases between. Germline lookup yields CDR1 DFQATT and CDR2 SNEGSKA (reference sequence). The CDR3 is 11 amino acids.

This chain joins TRBV7-9 and TRBJ2-7; tentative D call: TRBD1 (5 bases). The CDR3 has 12 residues. Looked up from germline, CDR1 is SEHNR and CDR2 is FQNEAQ (reference sequence). V was cut by 3 bases and J by 7 bases, with 10 bases left in between. The CDR3 here is CASSLDNLEQYV. In nucleotides, the CDR3 is TGTGCCAGCAGCTTGGACAACCTGGAGCAGTACGTC.

CDR3 sequence reads: CASRALAGVVGELFF. The CDR3 region has the DNA TGTGCCAGCAGGGCACTAGCGGGAGTGGTTGGGGAGCTGTTTTTT. The chain carries TRBV6-2 or TRBV6-3 and TRBJ2-2, with TRBD2 identical over 11 bases. This CDR3 comprises 15 residues. The J segment lost 8 bases and the V segment lost 6 bases, leaving 8 bases of the junction unmatched. CDR1 and CDR2 (germline): MNHEY, SVGEGT.

The chain employs TRBV6-6 and TRBJ2-5; tentative D call: TRBD1 (6 bases). Trimming took 5 bases from V and 3 from J, leaving 19 bases between them. Germline values: CDR1 MNHNY, CDR2 SVGAGI (reference sequence). The CDR3 consists of 16 residues. CDR3 sequence: CASSRGQQTSKETQYF. In DNA, the CDR3 is TGTGCCAGCAGTAGAGGACAGCAAACTTCGAAAGAGACCCAGTACTTC.

V and J are TRBV4-1 and TRBJ2-5; D gene uncertain. V was pared by 1 base and J by 2 bases, with 8 bases between. This CDR3 contains 14 residues. Germline V gene sequence: CDR1 MGHRA, CDR2 YSYEKL. The CDR3: CASSQGTQQETQYF. The CDR3 DNA follows: TGCGCCAGCAGCCAAGGTACTCAACAAGAGACCCAGTACTTC.

This clonotype was found a few times. The CDR3 DNA follows: TGTGCCAGCAGCTTCTCCGGGACATTCACAGATACGCAGTATTTT. Translated, it gives CASSFSGTFTDTQYF. This chain links TRBV5-6 with TRBJ2-3, with D tentatively TRBD1 (6 bases). Germline V gene sequence: CDR1 SGHDT, CDR2 YYEEEE. The V and J ends lost 2 bases and 2 bases respectively, with 12 bases between them. There are 15 residues in the CDR3. Variable domain in full (rest from reference TRBV5-6 and TRBJ2-3): DAGVTQSPTHLIKTRGQQVTLRCSPKSGHDTVSWYQQALGQGPQFIFQYYEEEERQRGNFPDRFSGHQFPNYSSELNVNALLLGDSALYLCASSFSGTFTDTQYFGPGTRLTVL.

The J gene is TRBJ2-5, the V gene TRBV29-1; D is unresolved. Trimming shortened V by 2 bases and J by 2 bases, and 15 bases separated the two germline ends. Germline lookup yields CDR1 SQVTM and CDR2 ANQGSEA. CDR3 length: 15 amino acids. The DNA of the CDR3 is TGCAGCGTTGAACTTGCGTCGGTTCCTCAAGAGACCCAGTACTTC. Translating it yields CSVELASVPQETQYF.

V and J are TRBV3-1 and TRBJ2-5; TRBD1 is a possible D gene (5 bases). This CDR3 has 15 amino acids. Germline-derived CDR1 and CDR2 are LGHDT and YNNKEL (reference sequence). V dropped 0 bases and J dropped 1 base, with 9 bases sitting between them. Here the CDR3 DNA reads TGTGCCAGCAGCCAAGATACCAGGGCCCAAGAGACCCAGTACTTC. This encodes CASSQDTRAQETQYF.

This clonotype appeared once. This chain uses TRBV20-1 with TRBJ2-3; 7 nucleotides align to TRBD1. CDR3 length equals 13 residues. Germline V lookup: CDR1 DFQATT, CDR2 SNEGSKA (reference sequence). Trimming took 6 bases from V and 5 from J; bases not matched to a gene: 8. The CDR3 protein is CSAPSRDRDTQYF. As DNA, the CDR3 is TGCAGTGCCCCGTCTCGGGACAGAGATACGCAGTATTTT.

The chain has TRBV14 and TRBJ2-7, with TRBD2 matching 8 bases. The length of the CDR3 is 14 residues. Germline V CDR1 and CDR2: SGHDN, FVKESK. The V and J ends lost 1 base and 4 bases, in that order; junction bases with no gene match: 3. The DNA for the CDR3 is TGTGCCAGCAGCCAAGGCGGGGGGACGTACGAGCAGTACTTC. Translation: CASSQGGGTYEQYF. The entire variable domain, with the rest obtained from reference TRBV14 and TRBJ2-7, is as follows: EAGVTQFPSHSVIEKGQTVTLRCDPISGHDNLYWYRRVMGKEIKFLLHFVKESKQDESGMPNNRFLAERTGGTYSTLKVQPAELEDSGVYFCASSQGGGTYEQYFGPGTRLTVT.

The chain combines TRBV7-3 with TRBJ2-2, with TRBD2 identical over 13 bases. This CDR3 region has 19 residues. Looked up from germline, CDR1 is SGHTA and CDR2 is FQGTGA. Unmatched junction bases numbered 13, after V lost 5 bases and J lost 4 bases. CDR3 residues: CASSARPGLAGNLTGELFF. CDR3 DNA sequence: TGTGCCAGCAGCGCCCGACCGGGACTAGCGGGAAATCTCACCGGGGAGCTGTTTTTT.

This chain links TRBV20-1 with TRBJ1-1; TRBD1 agrees at 8 bases. This CDR3 spans 14 amino acids. Trimming cost V 3 bases and J 5 bases; bases outside gene matches: 8. Germline CDR1 DFQATT, CDR2 SNEGSKA (reference sequence). Here the CDR3 reads CSARWQGAGTEAFF. The DNA of the CDR3 is TGCAGTGCTAGGTGGCAGGGGGCTGGGACTGAAGCTTTCTTT.

This clonotype was detected only once. V gene TRBV3-1 combines with J gene TRBJ1-6; no firm D call. The V end was cut by 2 bases, the J end by 3 bases, with 8 bases between. The CDR3 runs to 15 residues. Per the germline V gene, CDR1 is LGHDT and CDR2 is YNNKEL (reference sequence). The CDR3 bases are TGTGCCAGCAGCCAATTGCCGGACTATAATTCACCCCTCCACTTT. This codes for CASSQLPDYNSPLHF.

This chain joins TRBV11-2 and TRBJ1-1, with no clear D. The germline V gene encodes CDR1 SGHAT and CDR2 FQNNGV. V dropped 2 bases and J dropped 0 bases, with 7 bases sitting between them. The CDR3 is 14 amino acids. This chain's CDR3 is CASSLFTMNTEAFF. DNA of the CDR3: TGTGCCAGCAGCTTATTTACTATGAACACTGAAGCTTTCTTT.

The chain uses TRBV19 and TRBJ1-2; D call uncertain. Trimming pared 3 bases from V and 0 bases from J, leaving 8 bases between. The CDR3 runs 14 residues. CDR1 LNHDA and CDR2 SQIVND come from the germline V gene (reference sequence). The CDR3: CASSMARANYGYTF. The CDR3 DNA reads TGTGCCAGTAGTATGGCGAGAGCTAACTATGGCTACACCTTC.

Only one count was recorded for this clonotype. The chain has TRBV11-2 and TRBJ1-4; no clear D. CDR3 length: 16 amino acids. The germline V gene encodes CDR1 SGHAT and CDR2 FQNNGV. Deletions cut 2 bases from V and 7 bases from J, with 17 bases between. The CDR3 nucleotides are TGTGCCAGCAGCTTAACATTTCGCGGTTCAAGTGAAAAACTGTTTTTT. This gives the protein CASSLTFRGSSEKLFF. Filled out from reference TRBV11-2 and TRBJ1-4, the complete variable domain reads EAGVAQSPRYKIIEKRQSVAFWCNPISGHATLYWYQQILGQGPKLLIQFQNNGVVDDSQLPKDRFSAERLKGVDSTLKIQPAKLEDSAVYLCASSLTFRGSSEKLFFGSGTQLSVL.

This clonotype was seen a few times. This sequence joins TRBV11-2 and TRBJ1-2; D not certain. V shed 4 bases and J shed 5 bases, with 5 bases lying between them. The CDR3 spans 11 residues. CDR1 is SGHAT and CDR2 is FQNNGV in the germline V gene. The CDR3 nucleotides read TGTGCCAGCAGCTCCTCGTATGGCTACACCTTC. Amino acids: CASSSSYGYTF.

The chain combines TRBV21-1 with TRBJ2-3. TRBV21-1 is a pseudogene segment. The CDR3 is 12 amino acids. This CDR3 is CARSQRLDTQYF. CDR3 DNA: TGTGCCAGATCACAGCGGCTAGATACGCAGTATTTT.

This chain links TRBV5-1 with TRBJ1-1, with TRBD1 matching 9 bases. V was clipped by 0 bases and J by 9 bases; unmatched bases: 6. Germline values: CDR1 SGHRS, CDR2 YFSETQ. The CDR3 spans 14 residues. The CDR3 nucleotides are TGCGCCAGCAGCTTGGCCGGACAGGGGAACAAAGCTTTCTTT. This encodes CASSLAGQGNKAFF.

This chain uses TRBV19 with TRBJ2-5, with 7 positions matching TRBD1. The CDR3 is 14 amino acids. In germline, CDR1 is LNHDA, CDR2 SQIVND (reference sequence). J was trimmed by 4 bases and V by 2 bases; bases with no gene match: 4. CDR3 sequence (DNA): TGTGCCAGTAGTATACGAAGACAGGGAGAGACCCAGTACTTC. Translating gives CASSIRRQGETQYF.

The chain carries TRBV18 and TRBJ1-2, with 8 nucleotides matching TRBD1. This CDR3 comprises 18 residues. J was trimmed by 7 bases and V by 3 bases; bases with no gene match: 19. Germline CDR1 is KGHSH and CDR2 is LQKENI. The CDR3 loop is CASSPVGAGGAHPFGYTF. The CDR3 nucleotides are TGTGCCAGCTCACCGGTTGGCGCAGGGGGCGCTCATCCGTTTGGCTACACCTTC.

This clonotype was recorded once. V and J are TRBV7-8 and TRBJ1-6, with 10 nucleotides matching TRBD1. V shed 5 bases and J 16 bases; nucleotides not matched to a gene: 11. The CDR3 is made up of 14 amino acids. In germline, CDR1 is SGHVS, CDR2 FQNEAQ. This chain's CDR3 is CASSRPGTGANLHF. CDR3 DNA: TGTGCCAGCAGCCGCCCCGGGACAGGGGCCAATCTCCACTTT.

V and J are TRBV19 and TRBJ2-4; TRBD1 or TRBD2 may be the D gene (6 bases each). CDR3 length: 18 residues. V was pared by 6 bases and J by 3 bases, with 24 bases between. CDR1 LNHDA and CDR2 SQIVND come from the germline V gene (reference sequence). CDR3 DNA sequence: TGTGCCAGTAGGGATACAGGAGGGCCGTGGGGGCACAAAAACATTCAGTACTTC. As protein: CASRDTGGPWGHKNIQYF.

V is TRBV7-2 and J is TRBJ1-2, with 9 bases identical to TRBD1. The V gene end was trimmed by 4 bases and the J gene end by 7 bases; junction bases not matched to a gene: 10. The CDR3 is made up of 15 amino acids. Per the germline V gene, CDR1 is SGHTA and CDR2 is FQGNSA. The CDR3, as DNA: TGTGCCAGCAGCTCTCGGGACAGGGAGGCTGGTGGCTACACCTTC. Translated: CASSSRDREAGGYTF. The variable domain in full, completed from reference TRBV7-2 and TRBJ1-2, reads GAGVSQSPSNKVTEKGKDVELRCDPISGHTALYWYRQSLGQGLEFLIYFQGNSAPDKSGLPSDRFSAERTGGSVSTLTIQRTQQEDSAVYLCASSSRDREAGGYTFGSGTRLTVV.

The chain uses TRBV29-1 and TRBJ2-1; TRBD2 might be the D (5 bases). The CDR3 is 15 amino acids. CDR1 is SQVTM and CDR2 is ANQGSEA in the germline V gene. V lost 1 base and J lost 0, with 10 bases in between. In DNA, the CDR3 is TGCAGCGTTGAAGCAGCGGTGAGCTCCTACAATGAGCAGTTCTTC. Translated: CSVEAAVSSYNEQFF.

The rearrangement joins TRBV28 to TRBJ2-7; TRBD1 might be the D (6 bases). V gave up 8 bases and J gave up 4 bases, with 9 bases separating them. Germline V gene lookup returns CDR1 MDHEN and CDR2 SYDVKM. CDR3 length: 11 amino acids. Here the CDR3 DNA reads TGTGCCAGCCGGACAGATTACGAGCAGTACTTC. Protein sequence: CASRTDYEQYF.

V gene TRBV5-1 combines with J gene TRBJ1-2, with a possible D match to TRBD1 (6 bases). The germline gives CDR1 SGHRS, CDR2 YFSETQ. The length of the CDR3 is 14 residues. Trimming cost V 4 bases and J 0 bases, with 10 bases left between them. The CDR3 region has the DNA TGCGCCAGCAGCGCCGGGACATCTAACTATGGCTACACCTTC. Translation: CASSAGTSNYGYTF.

V gene TRBV30 combines with J gene TRBJ1-1; D perhaps matches TRBD1 (6 bases). The V gene lost 4 bases and the J gene lost 2 bases, with 11 bases spanning the gap. The germline CDR1 and CDR2 sequences are GTSNPN and SVGIG (reference sequence). The CDR3 loop spans 13 amino acids. CDR3 sequence reads: CAWIAGDNTEAFF. In DNA form, the CDR3 reads TGTGCCTGGATCGCAGGGGATAACACTGAAGCTTTCTTT.

V is TRBV12-3 or TRBV12-4 and J is TRBJ2-5; no reliable D call. V was shortened by 1 base and J by 7 bases, with 4 bases between the two germline ends. This CDR3 contains 11 residues. The CDR3 loop reads CASSLDGTQYF. The CDR3 nucleotides read TGTGCCAGCAGTTTAGATGGGACCCAGTACTTC.

This clonotype appeared once. V gene TRBV5-1 combines with J gene TRBJ1-2; D remains unclear. CDR1 and CDR2 (germline): SGHRS, YFSETQ. The germline V and J ends were trimmed by 0 bases and 2 bases, with 8 bases remaining between them. The CDR3 has 14 residues. DNA of the CDR3: TGCGCCAGCAGCTTGGGGCAGAAGAACTATGGCTACACCTTC. This sequence encodes CASSLGQKNYGYTF. The variable domain in full, completed from reference TRBV5-1 and TRBJ1-2, reads KAGVTQTPRYLIKTRGQQVTLSCSPISGHRSVSWYQQTPGQGLQFLFEYFSETQRNKGNFPGRFSGRQFSNSRSEMNVSTLELGDSALYLCASSLGQKNYGYTFGSGTRLTVV.

The gene calls are TRBV2 and TRBJ2-3; D might be TRBD2 (5 bases). This CDR3 is built from 13 residues. Trimming removed 8 bases from V and 5 bases from J, with 14 bases in between. Germline V lookup: CDR1 SNHLY, CDR2 FYNNEI. CDR3 loop: CASVLQTRDTQYF. The DNA for the CDR3 is TGTGCCAGCGTATTGCAAACTAGAGATACGCAGTATTTT.

The gene calls are TRBV11-2 and TRBJ1-4; unclear D gene. Deletions cut 5 bases from V and 0 bases from J, with 10 bases between. Germline V gene sequence: CDR1 SGHAT, CDR2 FQNNGV. This CDR3 is built from 15 residues. The CDR3 reads CASSLSRTTNEKLFF. In DNA form, the CDR3 reads TGTGCCAGCAGCCTTAGCCGGACAACTAATGAAAAACTGTTTTTT.